This T cell receptor beta chain was sequenced during a study of T cell responses to AZD1222 COVID-19 vaccine. Study-wide results and limits: No repertoire was sampled before or during the peak T cell response, only after it. Unmutated variant regions are reportedly targeted by nearly half of spike-specific TCRs. Most donors were white British and more were female, and clonal diversity was possibly underestimated.

The protocol was immunoSEQ multiplex PCR, while the TCRdb copy is restricted to in-frame clones and leaves out a portion. Of 120,000 or so clones in the sample, around 89% were seen once. A word on this clone: Its antigen is undetermined.

This specimen consisted of peripheral blood, obtained on day 0 of MenACWY control vaccination. The sequence was obtained from an adult in good health.

The CDR3 DNA sequence: TGTGCCAGCAGCGTAGGACACCCCCCGAACACCGGGGAGCTGTTTTTT. Protein product: CASSVGHPPNTGELFF. V and J are TRBV9 and TRBJ2-2; D not resolved. Germline values: CDR1 SGDLS, CDR2 YYNGEE. There are 16 residues in the CDR3. Trimming took 0 bases from V and 0 from J, leaving 9 bases between them. The variable domain in full, with the rest retrieved from reference TRBV9 and TRBJ2-2, is DSGVTQTPKHLITATGQRVTLRCSPRSGDLSVYWYQQSLDQGLQFLIQYYNGEERAKGNILERFSAQQFPDLHSELNLSSLELGDSALYFCASSVGHPPNTGELFFGEGSRLTVL.